This TCR beta chain was observed in a study of T cells of healthy individuals. This clonotype occurred many times. TCRdb processed the 5' RACE reads anew with MiXCR; each CDR3 protein has one entry. The top ten hold 6% to 8% of the sample, which has approximately 100,000 distinct CDR3 sequences, 17% seen once. The V end was cut by 6 bases, the J end by 1 base, with 9 bases between. Germline CDR1 and CDR2: LGHDT and YNNKEL (reference sequence). The CDR3 length is 13 residues. The sequence was collected from a human donor in good health. This rearrangement joins TRBV3-1 to TRBJ1-1; D is undetermined. CDR3 nucleotides: TGTGCCAGCAGACGGCAGGCGAACACTGAAGCTTTCTTT. Amino acids: CASRRQANTEAFF.